The entry that follows covers one TCR beta chain sequence. It lacks a known antigen. Base qualities are not provided; no much larger clone lies one nucleotide away. The data are from a study of OX40 agonist ivuxolimab in advanced cancers. Study-wide context: The costimulatory receptor OX40 (CD134) was targeted by ivuxolimab, a fully human IgG2 agonistic monoclonal antibody. The paper reports the monotherapy dose-escalation portion (N = 52 patients) of the phase I ivuxolimab trial. Intravenous ivuxolimab was administered to patients every 2 weeks at six dose levels: 0.01, 0.1, 0.3, 1.5, 3 and 10 mg/kg. The purpose of peripheral TCRbeta sequencing was to test whether ivuxolimab changed TCR sequence diversity and led to clonal T-cell expansion. In the dose-escalation cohort, 75% to 90% of patients were male, and the mean age was roughly 56 years with a range of about 23 to 79. Partial responses occurred in three dose-escalation patients: two with cutaneous melanoma and one with hepatocellular carcinoma. Of the 50 to 55 dose-escalation patients, hepatocellular carcinoma was present in around 19, melanoma in approximately 15, renal cell carcinoma in 9 and head and neck cancer in 9. Patients were allowed to have had prior anti-PD-1, anti-PD-L1 or anti-CTLA-4 therapy, and around 41% of the dose-escalation patients had previously received checkpoint inhibitors.

Trimming takes 0 bases off V and 4 bases off J; junction bases not matched to a gene: 5. The germline V gene encodes CDR1 MGHRA and CDR2 YSYEKL. From its cysteine to its phenylalanine, the CDR3 spans 17 amino acids. The sequence is cut down to CDR3 DNA, 51 bases in frame from base 1. The trial excluded patients who had a history of autoimmune disease or who were on systemic immunosuppression. Peripheral blood for TCR sequencing was collected from all dose cohorts at baseline, on cycle 4 day 1, and on cycle 7 day 1. Samples came from an open-label, multicenter, first-in-human phase I dose-escalation trial of ivuxolimab. Adults with locally advanced or metastatic melanoma, renal cell, hepatocellular, or head and neck squamous cell carcinoma were enrolled in the trial. CD4+ and CD8+ T cells were sorted separately from peripheral blood before TCR sequencing. Genomic DNA was extracted from sorted cells for sequencing of the TCRbeta CDR3 region. The immunoSEQ Assay was used for sequencing of TCRbeta CDR3 regions. In its TCRdb copy, this immuneACCESS table keeps in-frame sequences only and misses some clones. Where compared with another copy, unresolved V genes explain less than half of these, and the others have no known cause. The sample includes about 63,000 clones, with around 88% observed a single time. The top ten constitute 0.61% of the sample.

The paper as a whole reports these results and caveats: Low levels of normalized T-cell clonal expansion were also shown by some nonresponding patients. Clonal expansion of both CD4+ and CD8+ blood T cells was observed from baseline to week 6 at doses 0.1 to 3.0 mg/kg. In partial responders in the 0.1-3.0 mg/kg groups, normalized peripheral clonal expansion was found to be among the lowest, especially among CD8+ T cells. The antigen specificity of the clonally expanded peripheral T cells was not determined. After ivuxolimab, CD8+ T cells had more expanded clones than CD4+ T cells on average.

The receptor was derived from an adult with an advanced solid tumor such as melanoma, head and neck, liver or kidney cancer. This specimen consisted of CD4+ or CD8+ T cells sorted from blood, obtained in a trial of the OX40 agonist ivuxolimab. The V gene is TRBV4-1 and the J gene is TRBJ2-6, and 8 junction bases match TRBD2. The DNA sequence is as follows: TGCGCCAGCAGCCAAGAACCGGGAGGGCCCGGGGCCAACGTCCTGACTTTC. Its translation reads: CASSQEPGGPGANVLTF.